This paragraph covers one T cell receptor (beta chain) sequence. The antigen it binds to is not known. No much larger clone is present one base from it, and per-base qualities are unavailable. These data come from a study of blood T cell repertoires in COVID-19 (TCRdb year 2020). Notes on the research overall: Samples from collaborators originated in the United States, Italy and Spain and spanned both the acute and convalescent phases of COVID-19. The material from the prospective study consisted of cDNA or gDNA derived from T cells, B-cell-depleted T cells, or PBMCs. Deeply sampled blood TCRbeta repertoires from subjects exposed to, actively infected with, or recovered from COVID-19 were included in the dataset. A freely available public database, intended as a resource for researchers studying the immune response to SARS-CoV-2, is where the repertoires were released. Samples came from the ongoing ImmuneRACE study (first 160 participants) plus 1,254 subjects from 6 global collaborators. Nearly every sample came with metadata listing a de-identified subject ID, COVID-19 status, age in years and sex. Where available, HLA class I and class II types were taken from metadata supplied by the sample provider and were not determined by assay-based typing. What the authors observed across the whole study: How much clinical and demographic metadata was included differed by source and by participant, and the metadata was provided uncurated.

The collaborating institutions used their own protocols to collect whole blood in K2EDTA tubes. For TCRbeta analysis, collaborator samples were shipped as frozen whole blood, as isolated PBMCs, or as DNA extracted from either sample type. TCRbeta CDR3 regions were amplified from genomic DNA using the immunoSEQ Assay, a bias-controlled multiplex PCR. In the authors' own workflow: The number of nucleated cells in each sample was estimated by amplification of reference gene primers within the assay. To quantify the absolute abundance of each unique TCRbeta CDR3 rearrangement, sequence reads were collapsed and filtered. For each sample, productive Simpson clonality was calculated as the square root of Simpson's diversity index over productive rearrangements. The immuneACCESS repertoire file appears here via TCRdb, limited to in-frame rearrangements. These files lack a portion of the clones; in checked studies, under half of the deficit traces to unresolved V genes, and the cause of the others is not known. Clone size and the V and J calls come from that table; the DNA yielded D and trimming. The sample contains tens of thousands of clones, around 90% of them found a single time. Clones ranked in the top ten supply around 1.3% of the sample.

The CDR3, from cysteine to phenylalanine, totals 17 residues. The read is trimmed to its CDR3 DNA, 51 bases read in frame from base 1. The V end gives up 2 bases and the J end 6 bases, leaving 10 bases in the junction not matched to a gene. From a lookup of the germline V gene, CDR1 and CDR2 are SGHRS and YFSETQ. Rearrangement joined TRBV5-1 to TRBJ2-3; TRBD2 matches 12 bases in the middle. The receptor comes from a human donor in a cohort sampled during active COVID-19. Sample: peripheral blood. The DNA sequence follows: TGCGCCAGCAGCTTCGAGGCTAGCGGGAGGGCCGGGGATACGCAGTATTTT. It codes for CASSFEASGRAGDTQYF. With all but the CDR3 taken from the reference TRBV5-1 and TRBJ2-3 genes, the full variable domain is: KAGVTQTPRYLIKTRGQQVTLSCSPISGHRSVSWYQQTPGQGLQFLFEYFSETQRNKGNFPGRFSGRQFSNSRSEMNVSTLELGDSALYLCASSFEASGRAGDTQYFGPGTRLTVL.